What follows are 6 T cell receptor beta chains derived from one specimen sequenced in a study of cytomegalovirus exposure and HLA in healthy donors. The PCR was carried out with 60 Vbeta primers and 13 Jbeta primers. Method: immunoSEQ multiplex PCR; TCRdb's copy keeps in-frame clones and lacks some. Of 150,000 to 200,000 clones listed, roughly 77% were seen once; the top ten hold 2% to 3%. Material: PBMCs. The receptors derive from a woman in her 40s in good health and CMV-seropositive.

The chain employs TRBV10-1 and TRBJ1-1; 9 bases are a match to TRBD1. The CDR3 has 15 amino acids. Trimming took 7 bases from V and 0 from J; bases not matched to a gene: 6. The germline CDR1 and CDR2 sequences are WNHNN and SYGVQD (reference sequence). The CDR3 region is CASKQDRGLNTEAFF. CDR3 bases: TGCGCCAGCAAGCAGGACAGGGGTCTGAACACTGAAGCTTTCTTT.

CDR3 bases: TGTGCCAGAGACGGGGTAAATCAGCCCCAGCATTTT. This gives the protein CARDGVNQPQHF. The rearrangement uses TRBV21-1 and TRBJ1-5. TRBV21-1 corresponds to a pseudogene. CDR3 length: 12 amino acids.

The rearrangement uses TRBV11-2 and TRBJ1-3; D may be TRBD1 (6 bases). Per the germline V gene, CDR1 is SGHAT and CDR2 is FQNNGV. CDR3 length equals 13 residues. V shed 5 bases and J shed 9 bases, with 14 bases lying between them. Here the CDR3 reads CASSGQQGSTIYF. CDR3 nucleotide sequence: TGTGCCAGCAGCGGACAACAGGGATCCACCATATATTTT.

V and J are TRBV6-5 and TRBJ2-3, with a tentative D call TRBD2 (6 bases). Trimming took off 10 bases at V and 5 bases at J, with 16 bases between the two ends. Germline CDR1 and CDR2: MNHEY and SVGAGI. This CDR3 has 13 residues. In DNA, the CDR3 is TGTGCCACCGAGGCTAGCGCTGGAGATACGCAGTATTTT. It translates to CATEASAGDTQYF.

This chain joins TRBV6-5 and TRBJ2-7; 8 bases are a match to TRBD2. V trimming: 6 bases; J trimming: 2 bases; junction bases outside the gene matches: 6. CDR3 size: 14 residues. Germline loops: CDR1 MNHEY, CDR2 SVGAGI. The CDR3 nucleotides are TGTGCCAGCAGCCCTAGCGGGTCCACCTACGAGCAGTACTTC. This codes for CASSPSGSTYEQYF.

The rearrangement links TRBV4-3 to TRBJ2-1; TRBD2 agrees at 13 bases. CDR3 length: 21 residues. V trimming: 0 bases; J trimming: 0 bases; junction bases outside the gene matches: 11. The V gene's germline CDR1 is LGHNA and CDR2 YSLEER. The CDR3 here is CASSQEGGGLAGASSYNEQFF. CDR3 DNA sequence: TGCGCCAGCAGCCAAGAAGGGGGTGGACTAGCGGGGGCTAGCTCCTACAATGAGCAGTTCTTC.